A selection of T cell receptor beta chains follows, all from one sample in a study of identical twins. MiXCR was run by TCRdb on the 5' RACE reads, yielding one entry per CDR3 protein. The table lists hundreds of thousands of distinct CDR3 sequences, more than 9% of them singletons. Another study also made use of these data, one on yellow fever vaccine responses in identical twins.

The sample consisted of PBMCs. The origin of the receptors is a woman aged 18-29 years in good health. Both conserved end residues are part of each CDR3. A D gene is named only where the DNA matches it firmly.

NA	TRBJ1-6	TRBV6-1	CASSIGGGGSPLHF
NA	TRBJ1-2	TRBV5-1	CASSLGSSLDGYTF
TRBD2	TRBJ2-3	TRBV10-3	CAISRTSGSTDTQYF
NA	TRBJ1-6	TRBV28	CASSFTVNNSPLHF
TRBD1	TRBJ2-3	TRBV6-1	CASSEGLPGQGSTDTQYF
TRBD2	TRBJ2-1	TRBV12-3/TRBV12-4	CASSLGGGAYNEQFF
TRBD1	TRBJ1-2	TRBV7-9	CASSTGTGSDGYTF
TRBD1	TRBJ1-1	TRBV4-2	CASSQITRGRWTEAFF
TRBD2	TRBJ2-7	TRBV29-1	CSVEDTSGSTSEQYF
NA	TRBJ1-4	TRBV20-1	CSARDEGEKLFF
TRBD2	TRBJ2-3	TRBV20-1	CSVEGSGTPDTQYF
NA	TRBJ2-1	TRBV7-9	CASSSGQLGHNEQFF
TRBD2	TRBJ2-7	TRBV10-3	CAISKTSGSYEQYF
NA	TRBJ2-3	TRBV7-9	CATCRGRDTQYF
NA	TRBJ2-5	TRBV12-3/TRBV12-4	CASSLRGLAPPGETQYF
NA	TRBJ2-7	TRBV15	CATSRDPQRSYEQYF
NA	TRBJ2-3	TRBV7-9	CASSLGWTPSTDTQYF
NA	TRBJ2-5	TRBV2	CASSRGPTGQETQYF
NA	TRBJ2-5	TRBV4-2	CASSQDLQRETQYF
NA	TRBJ1-5	TRBV7-6	CASSLGGEEQPQHF
TRBD2	TRBJ2-1	TRBV7-6	CASSGLAGSSEQFF
NA	TRBJ1-2	TRBV12-3/TRBV12-4	CASSFAGFDGYTF
TRBD1	TRBJ1-2	TRBV6-1	CASSEGVGGYYGYTF
TRBD1	TRBJ2-5	TRBV6-5	CASSYPNGGTGETQYF
TRBD2	TRBJ2-1	TRBV19	CASSIWGSGTGYNEQFF
TRBD2	TRBJ2-3	TRBV28	CASSWERGPSGGWMDTQYF
NA	TRBJ2-5	TRBV10-3	CAISEGQGKYF
NA	TRBJ2-1	TRBV5-1	CASSFNQAFSYNEQFF
NA	TRBJ2-1	TRBV11-2	CASSSAVRDTSYNEQFF
NA	TRBJ1-1	TRBV19	CASSIGTDTEAFF
TRBD2	TRBJ2-7	TRBV20-1	CSARETSGYYEQYF
TRBD2	TRBJ2-5	TRBV20-1	CSARGLDGRAGETQYF
TRBD2	TRBJ2-1	TRBV24-1	CATLGGPGGLGNEQFF
TRBD2	TRBJ2-1	TRBV12-3/TRBV12-4	CASRKRDYWQYNEQFF
TRBD2	TRBJ2-3	TRBV12-3/TRBV12-4	CASSLTSGSTHTQYF
TRBD1	TRBJ2-5	TRBV7-9	CASSYRDREETQYF
NA	TRBJ1-2	TRBV6-1	CASSEMVDVYF
TRBD1	TRBJ1-1	TRBV29-1	CSVTGQGASNTEAFF
NA	TRBJ2-5	TRBV24-1	CVTSAAETGGGTQYF
NA	TRBJ2-3	TRBV18	CASSQGTLSTDTQYF